A single sample is the source of the 17 T cell receptor beta chains below, sequenced in a study of CD8+CD57+ T cells in acquired aplastic anemia. CDR3 and TCR beta VDJ profiling relied on genomic DNA as the template. A single record per CDR3 protein comes from TCRdb applying MiXCR to the reads. The data hold fewer than 200,000 distinct CDR3 sequences, with about three fifths observed a single time. Material for sequencing was sorted CD4+, CD8+, or CD8+CD57+ T cells (not recorded which) from PBMCs. These receptor sequences come from a human donor in good health.

V usage is TRBV20-1 and J usage is TRBJ2-1; D perhaps matches TRBD1 (5 bases). Between the trimmed V and J ends, which lost 5 bases and 6 bases, there was a span of 14 bases. CDR3 length: 13 amino acids. Germline values: CDR1 DFQATT, CDR2 SNEGSKA (reference sequence). The CDR3 reads CSALQDRVNEQFF. CDR3 DNA sequence: TGCAGTGCTCTACAGGACCGTGTCAATGAGCAGTTCTTC.

This clonotype showed up just once. The genes are TRBV4-3 and TRBJ1-1, with D tentatively TRBD1 (5 bases). Between the trimmed V and J ends, which lost 1 base and 4 bases, there was a span of 10 bases. This CDR3 has 14 amino acids. Germline CDR1 and CDR2: LGHNA and YSLEER. The CDR3 DNA follows: TGCGCCAGCAGCCAAGGGGGGGGAGTCACTGAAGCTTTCTTT. It specifies CASSQGGGVTEAFF.

The genes are TRBV29-1 and TRBJ1-1; unclear D gene. Germline V lookup: CDR1 SQVTM, CDR2 ANQGSEA. V was shortened by 2 bases and J by 0 bases, with 10 bases between the two germline ends. The CDR3 loop spans 14 amino acids. The CDR3 DNA reads TGCAGCGTTGAAAAGGTTCTCATGAACACTGAAGCTTTCTTT. It codes for CSVEKVLMNTEAFF.

The V and J genes are TRBV19 and TRBJ2-1, with D uncertain. The CDR3 loop spans 16 amino acids. CDR1 is LNHDA and CDR2 is SQIVND in the germline V gene (reference sequence). The ends were cut back, 3 bases at V and 7 bases at J, with 19 bases in the middle. CDR3 nucleotides: TGTGCCAGTAGTATCATGGGTCGTTCTTACGGGAATGAGCAGTTCTTC. Translation: CASSIMGRSYGNEQFF.

This clonotype came up many times. V and J are TRBV9 and TRBJ2-3, with TRBD1 identical over 9 bases. J was trimmed by 6 bases and V by 4 bases; bases with no gene match: 9. This CDR3 region has 15 residues. Germline CDR1 and CDR2: SGDLS and YYNGEE. Here the CDR3 DNA reads TGTGCCAGCAGCCCCTGGGGACAGGGAGTCGATACGCAGTATTTT. Translation: CASSPWGQGVDTQYF.

This clonotype was observed a single time. V and J are TRBV10-3 and TRBJ2-5, with D possibly TRBD2 on 6 matching bases. Germline CDR1 reads ENHRY; CDR2 reads SYGVKD. CDR3 length: 15 residues. Trimming pared 3 bases from V and 2 bases from J, leaving 13 bases between. The CDR3 region is CAISDTGSRQETQYF. CDR3 coding DNA: TGTGCCATCAGTGATACCGGGAGCCGACAAGAGACCCAGTACTTC.

The J gene is TRBJ2-7, the V gene TRBV7-2; 8 bases are shared with TRBD1. Germline V lookup: CDR1 SGHTA, CDR2 FQGNSA. The CDR3 has 15 amino acids. The CDR3 loop is CHSARDRKSSYEQYF. CDR3 sequence (DNA): TGTCACAGTGCTAGGGACAGGAAGAGCTCCTACGAGCAGTACTTC.

This rearrangement joins TRBV4-1 to TRBJ1-1, with TRBD1 matching 9 bases. The CDR3 loop spans 12 amino acids. In germline, CDR1 is MGHRA, CDR2 YSYEKL. CDR3 amino acids: CGTGTGPTEAFF. As DNA, the CDR3 is TGCGGCACCGGGACAGGGCCCACTGAAGCTTTCTTT.

The chain employs TRBV6-1 and TRBJ1-6; D not certain. The length of the CDR3 is 13 residues. V was cut by 6 bases and J by 8 bases, with 11 bases left in between. Germline V gives CDR1 MNHNS, CDR2 SASEGT. Written as DNA, the CDR3 is TGTGCCAGCAGCGTACGGTGGGATTCACCCCTCCACTTT. Its protein is CASSVRWDSPLHF.

This chain joins TRBV19 and TRBJ1-1; TRBD1 agrees at 7 bases. The trim removed 9 bases at V and 5 bases at J, leaving 12 bases unmatched. The CDR3 runs to 14 residues. Germline values: CDR1 LNHDA, CDR2 SQIVND (reference sequence). The CDR3 here is CASEVTGRGTEAFF. In DNA form, the CDR3 reads TGTGCCAGCGAGGTGACAGGGCGAGGTACTGAAGCTTTCTTT.

The rearrangement uses TRBV11-1 and TRBJ2-7; 8 nucleotides agree with TRBD1. Germline values: CDR1 SGHAT, CDR2 FQDESV (reference sequence). With 3 bases clipped from V and 3 bases from J, the junction kept 13 bases outside the gene matches. The CDR3 contains 17 residues. CDR3 amino acids: CASSFPPGTGKVYEQYF. DNA for the CDR3: TGTGCCAGCAGCTTCCCCCCCGGGACAGGAAAGGTCTACGAGCAGTACTTC.

The rearrangement joins TRBV5-1 to TRBJ2-7; 9 bases map to TRBD2. V trimming: 2 bases; J trimming: 5 bases; junction bases outside the gene matches: 5. Germline loops: CDR1 SGHRS, CDR2 YFSETQ. The CDR3 is 14 residues long. The CDR3 DNA reads as TGCGCCAGCAGCTTTGGCGGGAGGGTCGACGAGCAGTACTTC. It encodes CASSFGGRVDEQYF.

V and J are TRBV4-1 and TRBJ2-7; D is ambiguous. The CDR3 runs to 14 residues. Germline V gene lookup returns CDR1 MGHRA and CDR2 YSYEKL. The V end lost 4 bases, the J end lost 3 bases, and 13 bases lay between the germline ends. In DNA form, the CDR3 reads TGCGCCAGCAGCCTAAGGCCAGGAGACTACGAGCAGTACTTC. Its protein is CASSLRPGDYEQYF.

The chain links TRBV2 to TRBJ2-3, with D possibly called TRBD1 or TRBD2 (5 bases each). Germline V gives CDR1 SNHLY, CDR2 FYNNEI. V shed 2 bases and J shed 1 base, with 10 bases lying between them. The CDR3 loop spans 15 amino acids. CDR3: CASSERDLGTDTQYF. CDR3 nucleotides: TGTGCCAGCAGTGAAAGGGACCTAGGCACAGATACGCAGTATTTT.

This clonotype occurred many times. This rearrangement joins TRBV29-1 to TRBJ2-5; possibly TRBD1 or TRBD2 for D (6 bases each). There are 14 residues in the CDR3. CDR1 and CDR2 (germline): SQVTM, ANQGSEA. The CDR3 spells CIGLGGFYQETQYF. DNA of the CDR3: TGCATCGGTTTGGGGGGCTTCTACCAAGAGACCCAGTACTTC.

The table lists this clonotype with a count of one. CDR3 DNA sequence: TGTGCCAGTAGTAGGTTTACAGGGGATGAACAGCCCCAGCATTTT. Translation: CASSRFTGDEQPQHF. The chain is built from TRBV19 and TRBJ1-5; 7 positions match TRBD1. The ends lost 4 bases at V and 7 bases at J; junction bases unmatched: 10. This CDR3 region has 15 residues. Germline assignment: CDR1 LNHDA and CDR2 SQIVND (reference sequence).

J is TRBJ2-3 and V is TRBV7-9; no clear D gene. CDR1 and CDR2 from the germline V gene are SEHNR and FQNEAQ (reference sequence). The V gene lost 0 bases and the J gene lost 5 bases, with 12 bases spanning the gap. CDR3 length: 15 amino acids. Here the CDR3 reads CASSLALGRQDTQYF. CDR3 nucleotide sequence: TGTGCCAGCAGCTTAGCGCTTGGACGCCAAGATACGCAGTATTTT.